These 12 T cell receptor beta chains were all obtained from the same sample, sequenced in a study of siplizumab effects on memory and regulatory T cells. Method: immunoSEQ multiplex PCR; TCRdb's copy keeps in-frame clones and lacks some. This table holds about 56,000 clones, around 97% found once. Sequenced material: naive CD8+ T cells sorted from blood. These receptors came from a human donor in good health.

The V call is TRBV9, the J call TRBJ2-7; D possibly corresponds to TRBD1 (6 bases). The CDR3 is 14 residues long. Germline V gives CDR1 SGDLS, CDR2 YYNGEE. V lost 4 bases and J 6 bases, leaving 17 bases between the germline ends. The CDR3 DNA sequence: TGTGCCAGCAGCAGGGCCGCAGGGGCGGCCGAGCAGTACTTC. It yields the protein CASSRAAGAAEQYF. The full variable domain, its missing parts supplied by reference TRBV9 and TRBJ2-7, is DSGVTQTPKHLITATGQRVTLRCSPRSGDLSVYWYQQSLDQGLQFLIQYYNGEERAKGNILERFSAQQFPDLHSELNLSSLELGDSALYFCASSRAAGAAEQYFGPGTRLTVT.

Regarding this clone: Other DNA sequences in this sample translate to the same CDR3. The J gene is TRBJ2-7, the V gene TRBV4-1; 8 bases match TRBD1. The CDR3 runs to 15 residues. V lost 0 bases, J lost 3 bases, and 4 bases stayed unmatched. Germline CDR1 is MGHRA and CDR2 is YSYEKL. The chain's CDR3 is CASSQEDRESYEQYF. The CDR3 DNA follows: TGCGCCAGCAGCCAAGAGGACAGGGAAAGCTACGAGCAGTACTTC.

CDR3 DNA: TGTGCCAGCAGCTCGCGGACAGGGCTGGAGACCCAGTACTTC. Its protein product is CASSSRTGLETQYF. The rearrangement links TRBV13 to TRBJ2-5; 8 bases align to TRBD1. The CDR3 contains 14 residues. V lost 4 bases and J lost 5; bases outside the gene matches: 6. Germline V gene sequence: CDR1 PRHDT, CDR2 FYEKMQ (reference sequence).

J is TRBJ1-1 and V is TRBV10-3; a weak D match, TRBD1 (5 bases). This CDR3 spans 15 amino acids. The V gene lost 3 bases and the J gene lost 1 base, with 12 bases spanning the gap. Germline V gene sequence: CDR1 ENHRY, CDR2 SYGVKD. CDR3 residues: CAISDTTRGNTEAFF. The CDR3 coding sequence is TGTGCCATCAGTGACACCACAAGGGGGAACACTGAAGCTTTCTTT.

This clone was counted once. This chain uses TRBV6-6 with TRBJ2-7; D not resolved. V lost 2 bases and J lost 4, with 6 bases in between. The CDR3 extends over 12 amino acids. Germline V gene lookup returns CDR1 MNHNY and CDR2 SVGAGI (reference sequence). The CDR3, as DNA: TGTGCCAGCAGTTACGGAGAGTACGAGCAGTACTTC. Translated: CASSYGEYEQYF.

V and J are TRBV11-2 and TRBJ2-5; D remains ambiguous. The germline V gene encodes CDR1 SGHAT and CDR2 FQNNGV. The V and J ends lost 6 bases and 4 bases respectively, with 12 bases between them. The CDR3 length is 13 residues. CDR3 sequence (DNA): TGTGCCAGCAGAGAACCGTACGGAGAGACCCAGTACTTC. Translated, it gives CASREPYGETQYF.

This chain connects TRBV14 to TRBJ2-7; D gene ambiguous. Trimming cost V 1 base and J 2 bases, with 21 bases left between them. The CDR3 is 18 residues long. The germline V gene has CDR1 SGHDN and CDR2 FVKESK. The CDR3 region has the DNA TGTGCCAGCAGCCAAGGTCTGATTATGCAGAGAGAAACCTACGAGCAGTACTTC. It yields the protein CASSQGLIMQRETYEQYF.

This sequence joins TRBV9 and TRBJ1-1; D unresolved. The germline V gene encodes CDR1 SGDLS and CDR2 YYNGEE. With 3 bases removed from V and 3 bases from J, the gap between germline ends came to 9 bases. The CDR3 is made up of 13 amino acids. The CDR3 is CASSAPSDTEAFF. DNA of the CDR3: TGTGCCAGCAGCGCACCTTCGGACACTGAAGCTTTCTTT. Complete variable domain (other parts from reference TRBV9 and TRBJ1-1): DSGVTQTPKHLITATGQRVTLRCSPRSGDLSVYWYQQSLDQGLQFLIQYYNGEERAKGNILERFSAQQFPDLHSELNLSSLELGDSALYFCASSAPSDTEAFFGQGTRLTVV.

V gene TRBV28 combines with J gene TRBJ2-2, with TRBD1 identical over 11 bases. The CDR3 is made up of 16 amino acids. Germline assignment: CDR1 MDHEN and CDR2 SYDVKM. Trimming removed 5 bases from V and 4 bases from J; junction bases left unmatched: 6. This CDR3 reads CASSTGQGVGTGELFF. The CDR3 region has the DNA TGTGCCAGCAGTACGGGACAGGGGGTGGGCACCGGGGAGCTGTTTTTT.

The chain combines TRBV4-1 with TRBJ2-7; D is unresolved. CDR3 size: 13 residues. Per germline, CDR1 MGHRA and CDR2 YSYEKL. V gave up 2 bases and J gave up 1 base, with 6 bases separating them. The CDR3 here is CASSQSPSYEQYF. The CDR3 nucleotides read TGCGCCAGCAGCCAATCCCCGTCCTACGAGCAGTACTTC.

The J gene is TRBJ1-5, the V gene TRBV9, with no clear D. The V end lost 0 bases, the J end lost 6 bases, and 7 bases lay between the germline ends. The CDR3 is made up of 13 amino acids. The germline V gene encodes CDR1 SGDLS and CDR2 YYNGEE. CDR3 sequence: CASSVDGFQPQHF. Here the CDR3 DNA reads TGTGCCAGCAGCGTAGACGGGTTTCAGCCCCAGCATTTT.

The CDR3 spells CASSLLAGYNEQFF. The CDR3 DNA is TGTGCCAGCAGTTTACTAGCGGGATACAATGAGCAGTTCTTC. V and J are TRBV27 and TRBJ2-1; 9 bases are shared with TRBD2. The J segment lost 4 bases and the V segment lost 2 bases, leaving 0 bases of the junction unmatched. Per the germline V gene, CDR1 is MNHEY and CDR2 is SMNVEV (reference sequence). This CDR3 has 14 residues.